This T cell receptor (beta chain) is drawn from a study of long-term antiretroviral therapy in people with HIV (dated by TCRdb to 2021 to 2024). Concerning the study at large: The earliest samples were collected approximately a decade before the 2015 WHO recommendation for immediate ART, a period when ART was typically delayed until CD4 counts fell. A retrospective serial study tested whether changes in peripheral blood TRB repertoire composition and diversity were associated with ART initiation and durable HIV suppression. The cohort contributed under 200 cryopreserved PBMC samples from a few dozen adults with confirmed HIV infection, collected serially over a mean of around 6 years (range 1-12). Of the approximately 30 participants with HIV, ten to eleven were female. Test extractions of a monoclonal T-cell line alongside a few dozen polyclonal samples showed no cross-contamination during QIAcube processing.

Between the V and J ends, shortened by 2 bases and 5 bases respectively, the junction contains 12 bases. CDR1 is given as SGHAT and CDR2 as FQNNGV, both from the germline V gene. Counted from cysteine to phenylalanine, this CDR3 has 14 amino acids. The DNA shown is the 42-base CDR3, in frame from base 1. Note on this clone: No cognate antigen has been identified for it. Nothing much larger sits one base from this clone, and base qualities are not available.

The immunoSEQ hsTCRB v3.0 assay was used at survey level resolution to sequence the TRB variable region. The targeted TRB sequencing depth was about 35,000-55,000 T-cell genomes per sample. An Illumina MiSeq with a v3 150-cycle kit was used to sequence the pooled TRB libraries. In the original analysis: Repertoire analysis ran in R within a reproducible Nextflow workflow covering QC, data transformation and analysis. LymphoSeq2, an R package for exploring AIRR-Seq data, was used to implement the custom analyses. Several samples that produced fewer than 5000 total TRB sequences were removed, so 150 to 200 HIV repertoires were analyzed. Among the roughly 190 retained HIV repertoires, 55 to 65 were collected before ART initiation and 129 were collected after ART initiation. Repertoires were downsampled to 5000 TRB nucleotide sequences, with summary statistics averaged over 100 downsampling iterations. TRB sequences were retained for analysis only if CDR3 regions of at least seven amino acids were present. Diversity was assessed using a clonality score derived from Shannon entropy and using the Gini coefficient. Repertoire networks linked the top 5000 CDR3 amino acid sequences whenever two sequences differed by an edit distance of one. GLIPH2 predicted antigen specificity groups and MHC restriction for TRB CDR3 amino acid sequences. Known CMV, EBV, HIV or tissue antigen associations were flagged by matching CDR3 amino acid sequences against VDJdb and McPAS-TCR. Pre-ART, post-ART and control groups were compared with Wilcoxon signed-rank tests and Holm-Bonferroni correction. Held by TCRdb, this immuneACCESS table contains in-frame sequences only and omits some clones. Under half of the omission traces to an unresolved V gene where checked; the cause of the rest is unknown. The DNA gave D and trimming, while V, J and clone size come from that table. The sample has tens of thousands of clones on record, 93% of them singletons. 10% of the sample belongs to the ten largest clones.

General findings and caveats noted by the study authors: Inferences about post-ART repertoire changes are limited because no data were available on ART adherence, viral resistance or therapy changes. The repertoire was dominated across all time points by expanded TRB clones identified before ART initiation, although this dominance was seen to fluctuate and to decrease in many PLHIV after ART. The samples span the years 2004 to 2017, and the ART regimens used may be less effective than current regimens. Limited PBMC availability meant only the TCR beta chain was sequenced, without alpha chain pairing. Because pre-ART samples had limited cell numbers, profiling was done on unsorted PBMC rather than on sorted CD4+ and CD8+ T cells. Starting ART was linked to a significant rise in TRB diversity, yet even after long-term ART the diversity remained significantly lower than in transplant donor controls. Compared with controls, HIV repertoires had narrower CDR3 length ranges, and the network structure pointed to an antigen-experienced repertoire that shifted only slightly toward naive after ART.

Participants were included only if at least one PBMC sample before ART initiation and at least two post-ART samples were available. Treatment was received in the United States of America by all participants with HIV. Cryopreserved samples of about 0.95-11 million PBMC were thawed and washed before DNA extraction. At the time of the earliest PBMC sample for each participant with HIV, ages ranged from about 23 to 60 years. PBMC samples from each participant spanned 1-4 timepoints before ART initiation and 2-8 timepoints after ART initiation, with a median of 7 samples. For every participant, serial HIV viral load, CD4+ T-cell count, ART history and demographic data were obtained. A Qiagen kit on a QIAcube was used to extract genomic DNA from unsorted PBMC, with samples processed in batches of 12.

The sequences come from unsorted PBMCs, collected 6.2 years after starting antiretroviral therapy. Rearrangement joined TRBV11-2 to TRBJ1-1, with an unclear D gene assignment. This receptor was taken from a man aged 40-50 years with HIV. At the DNA level, the sequence is TGTGCCAGCAGCTTAACCGAAGGTAGAACTGAAGCTTTCTTT. It translates as CASSLTEGRTEAFF.